Below, 30 T cell receptor beta chains from the same sample are listed, as sequenced in a study of regulatory T cells in long-lasting Graves disease. According to the study, TCR beta libraries were built with iRepertoire HTBI primers and CDR3-region Arm-PCR. TCRdb recomputed calls from the multiplex PCR reads with MiXCR, one row per CDR3 protein. The sample lists 420,000 or so distinct CDR3 sequences; 16% were seen once. Time point denoted: newly diagnosed GD, antithyroid drugs for less than 3 months. Extracted PBMC RNA gave rise to the TCR library. These data also formed part of another study, on T cells in Graves' hyperthyroidism and ophthalmopathy.

The source was peripheral blood mononuclear cells (PBMCs), collected at new diagnosis, from a patient treated with antithyroid drugs. These receptors were collected from a woman aged 18-30 years with Graves disease.

This clonotype was counted at least ten times. The CDR3 is CASSSGTSLSYEQYF. DNA for the CDR3: TGTGCCAGCAGTTCCGGGACTAGCCTCTCCTACGAGCAGTACTTC. V is TRBV2 and J is TRBJ2-7; 9 bases align to TRBD2. Germline values: CDR1 SNHLY, CDR2 FYNNEI. Germline trimming cut 5 bases from V and 0 bases from J; bases unmatched to any gene: 5. The CDR3 spans 15 residues.

This clonotype was observed many times. V is TRBV20-1 and J is TRBJ2-3, with D possibly being TRBD1 (5 bases). Per germline, CDR1 DFQATT and CDR2 SNEGSKA (reference sequence). With 0 bases removed from V and 5 bases from J, the gap between germline ends came to 6 bases. The CDR3 covers 12 residues. The CDR3 DNA follows: TGCAGTGCTAGAGATAGGGGAGATACGCAGTATTTT. Translation: CSARDRGDTQYF.

This clonotype was seen a few times. The chain employs TRBV13 and TRBJ1-2; the match to TRBD1 covers 10 bases. Trimming removed 5 bases from V and 1 base from J; junction bases left unmatched: 7. Germline V gene sequence: CDR1 PRHDT, CDR2 FYEKMQ (reference sequence). CDR3 size: 16 residues. CDR3 DNA: TGTGCCAGCAGCCACAGGACAGGGGGTTTTAACTATGGCTACACCTTC. This gives the protein CASSHRTGGFNYGYTF.

In this sample, this clonotype turned up many times. V is TRBV3-1 and J is TRBJ2-7; 7 bases align to TRBD1. Germline trimming cut 2 bases from V and 4 bases from J; bases unmatched to any gene: 5. This CDR3 has 14 residues. CDR1 is LGHDT, CDR2 YNNKEL, per germline (reference sequence). CDR3 protein: CASSQMGTEYEQYF. The CDR3 DNA reads as TGTGCCAGCAGCCAAATGGGGACAGAGTACGAGCAGTACTTC.

About this clonotype: At one of its ends the junction is not consistent with the germline gene, which may arise from a read error. The chain carries TRBV5-6 and TRBJ2-1; 16 bases line up with TRBD2. Germline V lookup: CDR1 SGHDT, CDR2 YYEEEE. The CDR3 is 16 residues long. CDR3 sequence: CANSTGLAGGPHEQFF. The CDR3 nucleotides are TGTGCCAACAGCACGGGACTAGCGGGAGGGCCTCATGAGCAGTTCTTC.

This sequence joins TRBV3-1 and TRBJ2-3, with 8 bases matching TRBD2. V lost 1 base, J lost 1 base, and 4 bases stayed unmatched. CDR1 and CDR2 from the germline V gene are LGHDT and YNNKEL (reference sequence). There are 16 residues in the CDR3. CDR3 amino acids: CASSQVTGGGTDTQYF. The CDR3 DNA is TGTGCCAGCAGCCAAGTAACCGGGGGGGGCACAGATACGCAGTATTTT.

This clonotype has at least ten counts. The genes are TRBV10-3 and TRBJ2-3, with 10 bases matching TRBD1. The CDR3 has 16 amino acids. Germline CDR1 ENHRY, CDR2 SYGVKD. Losses at the gene ends were 0 bases for V and 1 base for J; bases not matched to a gene: 1. CDR3 nucleotides: TGTGCCATCAGTGAGTCTGGGACAGGGGGCACAGATACGCAGTATTTT. Amino acids: CAISESGTGGTDTQYF.

This clonotype showed up many times. The V and J genes are TRBV15 and TRBJ2-1; TRBD2 matches at 8 bases. Germline V gene lookup returns CDR1 LNHNV and CDR2 YYDKDF (reference sequence). CDR3 length: 15 residues. The V and J ends lost 5 bases and 4 bases, in that order; junction bases with no gene match: 7. CDR3 DNA: TGTGCCACCAGCGATTCCCCTAGCGGGTACAATGAGCAGTTCTTC. Its protein is CATSDSPSGYNEQFF.

This clonotype has just a few counts. The V call is TRBV11-2, the J call TRBJ2-1, with D possibly matching TRBD2 (6 bases). From germline, CDR1 is SGHAT and CDR2 FQNNGV. Deletions cut 1 base from V and 12 bases from J, with 13 bases between. This CDR3 is built from 13 residues. In nucleotides, the CDR3 is TGTGCCAGCAGCTTAGTGACTAGGGCTGGGCAGTTCTTC. Translating it yields CASSLVTRAGQFF.

This clonotype has a count of ten or more. The V and J genes are TRBV20-1 and TRBJ1-5, with a possible D match to TRBD1 (6 bases). Deletions cut 5 bases from V and 4 bases from J, with 12 bases between. The length of the CDR3 is 13 residues. Germline lookup yields CDR1 DFQATT and CDR2 SNEGSKA (reference sequence). The CDR3 DNA reads TGCAGTGCTCGATGGGGGCCTAATCAGCCCCAGCATTTT. Protein sequence: CSARWGPNQPQHF.

Ten or more counts support this clonotype. J is TRBJ2-1 and V is TRBV18; D is perhaps TRBD2 (6 bases). Germline loops: CDR1 KGHSH, CDR2 LQKENI. The CDR3 runs to 16 residues. V was cut by 0 bases and J by 4 bases, with 13 bases left in between. Here the CDR3 reads CASSPPGAGPYNEQFF. CDR3 coding DNA: TGTGCCAGCTCACCACCGGGCGCGGGACCTTACAATGAGCAGTTCTTC.

This clonotype was seen a handful of times. A far larger clone is just one base off, so this is likely a read error. The chain recombines TRBV6-4 with TRBJ2-1, with 9 bases fitting TRBD2. This CDR3 comprises 15 residues. Germline V CDR1 and CDR2: MRHNA, SNTAGT. The CDR3, as DNA: TGTGCCAGCATCCTTAGCGGGAGCTCCTACAATGAGCAGTCCTTC. Translation: CASILSGSSYNEQSF.

This clonotype came up many times. The chain links TRBV27 to TRBJ2-1, with a tentative D call TRBD2 (6 bases). Looked up from germline, CDR1 is MNHEY and CDR2 is SMNVEV (reference sequence). Trimming took 5 bases from V and 4 from J, leaving 15 bases between them. This CDR3 region has 15 residues. The DNA of the CDR3 is TGTGCCAGCAGTCCCTATAGTAGCGGATACAATGAGCAGTTCTTC. Translation gives CASSPYSSGYNEQFF.

At least ten counts were recorded for this clonotype. The chain is built from TRBV28 and TRBJ2-2, with TRBD2 matching over 10 bases. CDR3 length equals 16 residues. The germline V gene encodes CDR1 MDHEN and CDR2 SYDVKM. V lost 3 bases and J lost 8; bases outside the gene matches: 9. The CDR3, as DNA: TGTGCCAGCAGTTTCTCCCCTAGCGGGAGTTCGGGGGAGCTGTTTTTT. It codes for CASSFSPSGSSGELFF.

This clonotype came up many times. This chain links TRBV12-3 or TRBV12-4 with TRBJ2-1; TRBD2 is a possible D gene (5 bases). The germline V and J ends were trimmed by 6 bases and 3 bases, with 9 bases remaining between them. CDR3 length: 13 amino acids. The CDR3 spells CASSQDFYNEQFF. CDR3 sequence (DNA): TGTGCCAGCAGCCAGGACTTCTACAATGAGCAGTTCTTC.

This clonotype appeared a few times. The chain uses TRBV7-3 and TRBJ2-1, with 8 bases identical to TRBD2. After removal of 5 bases from V and 6 bases from J, the junction contained 9 bases not matched to a gene. The CDR3 covers 15 residues. The V gene's germline CDR1 is SGHTA and CDR2 FQGTGA. In DNA, the CDR3 is TGTGCCAGCAGCCCGGCGGGACTAGGGACCAATGAGCAGTTCTTC. Its protein is CASSPAGLGTNEQFF.

This clonotype has only one observation. CDR3 amino acids: CSSGGGRGPDTQYF. CDR3 bases: TGCAGTTCAGGGGGCGGGAGGGGGCCAGATACGCAGTATTTT. V gene TRBV20-1 combines with J gene TRBJ2-3, with D possibly being TRBD2 (9 bases). V lost 8 bases and J lost 4, with 19 bases in between. Germline V gives CDR1 DFQATT, CDR2 SNEGSKA (reference sequence). The CDR3 consists of 14 residues.

This clonotype was seen at least ten times. The V call is TRBV6-2 or TRBV6-3, the J call TRBJ2-1, with 11 bases fitting TRBD1. CDR3 length: 12 amino acids. Germline trimming cut 2 bases from V and 15 bases from J; bases unmatched to any gene: 3. Germline-derived CDR1 and CDR2 are MNHEY and SVGEGT. The CDR3 is CASSYDGTGGFF. The CDR3 DNA is TGTGCCAGCAGTTACGACGGGACAGGGGGGTTCTTC.

This clonotype was counted many times. One junction end disagrees with the germline gene, perhaps due to a read error. The J gene is TRBJ2-1, the V gene TRBV27; D remains unclear. Germline values: CDR1 MNHEY, CDR2 SMNVEV (reference sequence). This CDR3 is 12 amino acids long. This chain's CDR3 is CASSTDRRKALF. The DNA for the CDR3 is TGTGCCAGCAGTACGGACCGCCGGAAGGCGCTCTTC.

The sample holds many counts of this clonotype. This rearrangement joins TRBV2 to TRBJ2-7; D perhaps matches TRBD2 (5 bases). V was pared by 1 base and J by 1 base, with 11 bases between. CDR1 is SNHLY and CDR2 is FYNNEI in the germline V gene. CDR3 length equals 15 residues. The CDR3 DNA is TGTGCCAGCAGTGAAGGAAGTTGGAGGTCCTACGAGCAGTACTTC. Its translation: CASSEGSWRSYEQYF.

The chain combines TRBV2 with TRBJ2-1, with D possibly TRBD1 on 6 matching bases. V was trimmed by 10 bases and J by 9 bases, leaving 10 bases between them. The CDR3 consists of 10 residues. Germline CDR1 and CDR2: SNHLY and FYNNEI. CDR3 in DNA: TGTGCCACCAGCAGGGGTGAGCAGTTCTTC. Translated, it gives CATSRGEQFF.

For the CDR3, the DNA is TGCAGCGTTGGGACAGGGAGCTCCTACGAGCAGTACTTC. Its protein is CSVGTGSSYEQYF. The rearrangement uses TRBV29-1 and TRBJ2-7, with 8 nucleotides matching TRBD1. Germline CDR1 reads SQVTM; CDR2 reads ANQGSEA. Trimming took 4 bases from V and 0 from J; bases not matched to a gene: 2. There are 13 residues in the CDR3.

Notes on this clonotype: A much larger clone differs from this one at a single base, so this may be a read error. This chain links TRBV2 with TRBJ2-7; the match to TRBD2 covers 9 bases. The CDR3 runs to 15 residues. CDR1 is SNHLY and CDR2 is FYNNEI in the germline V gene. CDR3 DNA sequence: TGTGCCAGCACCCGTGGAACGGGTAGCGGGAGTGTGCAGTGCTTC. Its translation: CASTRGTGSGSVQCF.

Regarding this clonotype: A much bigger clone sits one base away, suggesting this may be a read error. The chain has TRBV3-1 and TRBJ2-1; 14 bases match TRBD2. The J call may not be correct, given that the DNA end is closer to TRBJ2-5. The CDR3 consists of 16 residues. Germline CDR1 reads LGHDT; CDR2 reads YNNKEL (reference sequence). The DNA of the CDR3 is TGTGCCAGCAACCAACCGGGACTAGCGGGAGTCGAGACCCAGTACTTC. This sequence encodes CASNQPGLAGVETQYF.

The V gene is TRBV5-1, the J gene TRBJ2-3, with a weak D call TRBD2 (5 bases). The CDR3 has 16 amino acids. The V gene's germline CDR1 is SGHRS and CDR2 YFSETQ. Trimming left V 0 bases short and J 0 bases short, with 11 bases between. In DNA, the CDR3 is TGCGCCAGCAGCTTGGTGGGAGCAACTAGCACAGATACGCAGTATTTT. Translation: CASSLVGATSTDTQYF.

This clonotype has ten or more counts. The rearrangement uses TRBV28 and TRBJ2-7, with TRBD1 as a possible D gene (6 bases). Deletions cut 5 bases from V and 0 bases from J, with 14 bases between. This CDR3 contains 15 residues. Looked up from germline, CDR1 is MDHEN and CDR2 is SYDVKM. CDR3 loop: CASSPWTDSSYEQYF. In DNA, the CDR3 is TGTGCCAGCAGTCCCTGGACAGATAGCTCCTACGAGCAGTACTTC.

The rearrangement uses TRBV10-1 and TRBJ2-1; possible D gene TRBD1, 6 bases. The CDR3 covers 13 residues. From germline, CDR1 is WNHNN and CDR2 SYGVQD (reference sequence). V was trimmed by 0 bases and J by 7 bases, leaving 7 bases between them. The CDR3 DNA follows: TGCGCCAGCAGTGAGTCCAGGGGAAATGAGCAGTTCTTC. Its protein is CASSESRGNEQFF.

This clonotype was observed many times. V and J are TRBV6-5 and TRBJ1-2; D possibly corresponds to TRBD1 (5 bases). V gave up 2 bases and J gave up 5 bases, with 15 bases separating them. This CDR3 is built from 15 residues. The germline V gene has CDR1 MNHEY and CDR2 SVGAGI. CDR3 region: CASSYGGRVVYGYTF. The CDR3 DNA sequence: TGTGCCAGCAGTTACGGGGGGAGGGTTGTTTATGGCTACACCTTC.

This clonotype was counted at least ten times. The chain has TRBV15 and TRBJ2-1; TRBD1 matches at 7 bases. J gave up 7 bases and V 5 bases, and 8 bases lay outside the gene matches. The CDR3 extends over 14 amino acids. Germline V CDR1 and CDR2: LNHNV, YYDKDF (reference sequence). DNA of the CDR3: TGTGCCACCAGCGTGATGGGCAGGGGGAATGAGCAGTTCTTC. It translates to CATSVMGRGNEQFF.

In its sample, this clonotype was seen many times. The rearrangement joins TRBV20-1 to TRBJ2-3, with 11 bases lining up with TRBD2. Looked up from germline, CDR1 is DFQATT and CDR2 is SNEGSKA (reference sequence). V dropped 5 bases and J dropped 7; count of bases not matched to a gene: 8. The CDR3 extends over 14 amino acids. CDR3 in amino acids: CSAPTSGIGYTQYF. Here the CDR3 DNA reads TGCAGTGCTCCGACTAGCGGGATAGGTTATACGCAGTATTTT.